The 5 T cell receptor beta chains given below trace back to one sample, sequenced in a study of Tregs in tolerant kidney transplant recipients. Mixed chimerism was transient after nonmyeloablative marrow transplants from related graft donors. TCRdb's copy holds only in-frame clones and misses some; the assay was immunoSEQ multiplex PCR. Its table lists 11,000 to 15,000 clones. The specimen comprised CD8+ T cells from blood (PBMCs), sampled 6 months after the transplant. The receptors originated from a human patient who received a combined kidney and bone marrow transplant. Some T cells may possibly be graft donor cells.

About this clone itself: One end of the junction varies from germline; a read error may be responsible. At the DNA level, this CDR3 is encoded by other sequences in the same sample as well. CDR3 residues: CASSLYTTGNQETQYF. Partial CDR3 DNA: TGTGCCAGCAGCTTATATACCACAGGGAACCAGGAGACC. V is TRBV7-6 and J is TRBJ2-5, with a weak D call TRBD1 (6 bases). The CDR3 end is not reached by the read, which stops 3 residues before it; the germline J gene fills it in. The germline V gene encodes CDR1 SGHVS and CDR2 FNYEAQ. This CDR3 contains 16 residues.

A remark on this clone: Sequencing ends 3 residues short of the CDR3 end; the germline J gene provides the rest. V and J are TRBV13 and TRBJ2-3, with 7 bases identical to TRBD2. The germline V gene has CDR1 PRHDT and CDR2 FYEKMQ (reference sequence). CDR3 length: 15 residues. The CDR3 bases that were read are TGTGCCAGCAGCTTATTTGGCGGGAGCCAAGAGACG. Residues: CASSLFGGSQET. The complete CDR3 protein is CASSLFGGSQETQYF.

The sequenced CDR3 bases are TGTGCCATCAGTGAGTCGACAGGGCCCTCCTACGAG. It encodes CAISESTGPSYE. The entire CDR3 protein reads CAISESTGPSYEQYF. The rearrangement links TRBV10-3 to TRBJ2-7; 7 positions agree with TRBD1. The sequenced fragment ends 3 residues before the CDR3 boundary, so the rest is inferred from the germline J gene. The CDR3 length is 15 residues. Unmatched junction bases numbered 2, after V lost 0 bases and J lost 0 bases. Germline CDR1 and CDR2: ENHRY and SYGVKD.

Regarding this clone: The read ends 3 residues shy of where the CDR3 ends; the end is completed using the germline J gene. The rearrangement joins TRBV6-1 to TRBJ1-5, with 8 positions matching TRBD1. V was clipped by 0 bases and J by 2 bases; unmatched bases: 0. Germline-derived CDR1 and CDR2 are MNHNS and SASEGT. CDR3 length equals 15 residues. CDR3 region: CASSEATGGNQPQHF. CDR3 DNA (partial): TGTGCCAGCAGTGAAGCGACAGGGGGCAATCAGCCC.

In the case of this clone: The CDR3 extends 3 residues past the end of the read, so its final part is completed from the germline J gene. The chain employs TRBV7-7 and TRBJ2-5; 8 bases map to TRBD1. V gave up 5 bases and J gave up 2 bases; unmatched junction bases: 7. The CDR3 is made up of 15 amino acids. The germline V gene encodes CDR1 SSHAT and CDR2 FNYEAQ (reference sequence). CDR3 DNA (partial): TGTGCCAGCAGCCAAGACAGGGGACCTCAAGAGACC. Translating gives CASSQDRGPQET. The full-length CDR3 reads as CASSQDRGPQETQYF.